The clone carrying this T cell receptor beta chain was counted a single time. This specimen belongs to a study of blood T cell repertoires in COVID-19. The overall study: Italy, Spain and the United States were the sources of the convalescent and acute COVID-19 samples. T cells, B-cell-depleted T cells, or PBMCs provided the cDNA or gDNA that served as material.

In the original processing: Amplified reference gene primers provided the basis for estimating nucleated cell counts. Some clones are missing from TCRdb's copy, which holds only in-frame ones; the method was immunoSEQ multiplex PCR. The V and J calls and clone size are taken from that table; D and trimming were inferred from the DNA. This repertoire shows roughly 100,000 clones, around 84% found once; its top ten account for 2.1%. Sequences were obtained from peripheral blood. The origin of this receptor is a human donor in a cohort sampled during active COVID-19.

This CDR3 reads CASSINRLYGYTF. CDR3 in DNA: TGTGCCAGTAGTATTAACAGGCTCTATGGCTACACCTTC. V is TRBV19 and J is TRBJ1-2, with D tentatively TRBD1 (5 bases). CDR1 and CDR2 from the germline V gene are LNHDA and SQIVND (reference sequence). Between the trimmed V and J ends, which lost 3 bases and 4 bases, there was a span of 9 bases. The CDR3 is 13 amino acids.